Described below is a single T cell receptor (beta chain) sequence and its context. The sample originates from a study of blood T cell repertoires in COVID-19. Profiled with immunoSEQ multiplex PCR; TCRdb holds only in-frame clones, not every one. The data contain 250,000 to 300,000 clones, around 82% of them singletons. The V end was cut by 7 bases, the J end by 2 bases, with 18 bases between. The germline V gene has CDR1 MDHEN and CDR2 SYDVKM. This CDR3 contains 16 residues. The sequencing input was PBMCs or T cells enriched from blood (not recorded which). The TCR comes from a man in his fifties who had recovered from COVID-19. The V and J genes are TRBV28 and TRBJ1-5; no clear D gene. The CDR3 sequence: CASIDPGGFGNQPQHF. As DNA, the CDR3 is TGTGCCAGCATTGATCCCGGAGGGTTCGGCAATCAGCCCCAGCATTTT.